The 17 T cell receptor beta chains below were found in one sample sequenced in a study of blood T cell repertoires in COVID-19 (TCRdb year 2020). The library came from the immunoSEQ multiplex PCR assay. TCRdb holds this immuneACCESS table with in-frame rearrangements only. Some clones are missing; in checked studies, unresolved V genes explain under half, and the rest has no known cause. The sample includes about 170,000 clones, with around four fifths observed a single time. The top ten hold around 8% of the sample. The sample consisted of peripheral blood. Receptors originate from an elderly woman with COVID-19, enrolled during active disease.

The chain recombines TRBV19 with TRBJ2-1; TRBD1 agrees at 10 bases. With V trimmed by 4 bases and J by 6 bases, 3 bases remained unmatched. Germline V gene data show CDR1 as LNHDA and CDR2 as SQIVND (reference sequence). The CDR3 sequence is 14 residues long. This chain's CDR3 is CASSTWTGGNEQFF. The DNA for the CDR3 is TGTGCCAGTAGTACCTGGACAGGGGGCAATGAGCAGTTCTTC. The full variable domain, with the rest looked up from reference TRBV19 and TRBJ2-1, is DGGITQSPKYLFRKEGQNVTLSCEQNLNHDAMYWYRQDPGQGLRLIYYSQIVNDFQKGDIAEGYSVSREKKESFPLTVTSAQKNPTAFYLCASSTWTGGNEQFFGPGTRLTVL.

This CDR3 is CASSLDGGRSYEQYF. The CDR3 nucleotides are TGTGCCAGCAGCTTAGACGGGGGGCGCTCCTACGAGCAGTACTTC. V usage is TRBV11-2 and J usage is TRBJ2-7; D is possibly TRBD2 (7 bases). This CDR3 region has 15 residues. V shed 0 bases and J shed 0 bases, with 9 bases lying between them. The germline V gene has CDR1 SGHAT and CDR2 FQNNGV. Together with reference TRBV11-2 and TRBJ2-7, the CDR3 gives the full variable domain: EAGVAQSPRYKIIEKRQSVAFWCNPISGHATLYWYQQILGQGPKLLIQFQNNGVVDDSQLPKDRFSAERLKGVDSTLKIQPAKLEDSAVYLCASSLDGGRSYEQYFGPGTRLTVT.

The chain combines TRBV18 with TRBJ1-2; 10 bases align to TRBD1. Germline CDR1 and CDR2: KGHSH and LQKENI. V was clipped by 3 bases and J by 4 bases; unmatched bases: 14. This CDR3 contains 18 residues. Here the CDR3 DNA reads TGTGCCAGCTCACCGATTCTTGGGGACAGGGGAAACGGCTATGGCTACACCTTC. Its protein product is CASSPILGDRGNGYGYTF.

The chain couples TRBV5-1 to TRBJ2-2, with D maybe TRBD1 (6 bases). The V end was cut by 3 bases, the J end by 4 bases, with 13 bases between. Germline CDR1 SGHRS, CDR2 YFSETQ. This CDR3 has 15 amino acids. The CDR3: CASSSGQHSTGELFF. CDR3 coding DNA: TGCGCCAGCAGCTCCGGACAGCATAGCACCGGGGAGCTGTTTTTT.

The V gene is TRBV19, the J gene TRBJ1-2, with 9 nucleotides matching TRBD1. The CDR3 has 15 amino acids. With V trimmed by 0 bases and J by 8 bases, 7 bases remained unmatched. Germline V gene data show CDR1 as LNHDA and CDR2 as SQIVND (reference sequence). The CDR3 spells CASSIDGTGFRGYTF. CDR3 nucleotide sequence: TGTGCCAGTAGTATAGACGGGACAGGGTTTAGAGGCTACACCTTC.

This clone was found once. This chain links TRBV19 with TRBJ1-1; D is ambiguous. CDR3 length: 15 residues. Trimming removed 6 bases at V and 0 bases at J, with 14 bases between. Germline V gene data show CDR1 as LNHDA and CDR2 as SQIVND (reference sequence). The CDR3 loop reads CASSAAVTVNTEAFF. CDR3 nucleotides: TGTGCCAGTAGCGCCGCCGTGACTGTGAACACTGAAGCTTTCTTT.

This clone was seen a handful of times. This chain joins TRBV24-1 and TRBJ1-2; possible D gene TRBD1, 6 bases. From germline, CDR1 is KGHDR and CDR2 SFDVKD. This CDR3 comprises 14 residues. Trimming pared 2 bases from V and 6 bases from J, leaving 12 bases between. The CDR3 reads CATSDSPGVNGYTF. In DNA form, the CDR3 reads TGTGCCACCAGTGATTCCCCAGGGGTCAATGGCTACACCTTC.

This chain uses TRBV7-8 with TRBJ2-1; 7 nucleotides agree with TRBD2. CDR1 SGHVS and CDR2 FQNEAQ come from the germline V gene. The CDR3 extends over 15 amino acids. V trimming: 1 base; J trimming: 7 bases; junction bases outside the gene matches: 7. CDR3 sequence (DNA): TGTGCCAGCAGCTTAGTTGCGGGAGTTGGAAATGAGCAGTTCTTC. It encodes CASSLVAGVGNEQFF.

In DNA form, the CDR3 reads TGTGCCAGCACCATAAGATCGGGGATGGCTGAAGCTTTCTTT. This encodes CASTIRSGMAEAFF. V and J are TRBV6-5 and TRBJ1-1; D is ambiguous. V was cut by 7 bases and J by 6 bases, with 18 bases left in between. The length of the CDR3 is 14 residues. The germline gives CDR1 MNHEY, CDR2 SVGAGI.

This clone was picked up one time. The chain carries TRBV18 and TRBJ2-7; 7 nucleotides line up with TRBD1. This CDR3 is 16 amino acids long. V gave up 6 bases and J gave up 2 bases; unmatched junction bases: 13. The germline gives CDR1 KGHSH, CDR2 LQKENI. The chain's CDR3 is CASSVNRGAIPYEQYF. The DNA for the CDR3 is TGTGCCAGCTCGGTCAACAGGGGCGCCATCCCCTACGAGCAGTACTTC.

J is TRBJ2-3 and V is TRBV7-9, with 7 bases that match TRBD2. V dropped 8 bases and J dropped 5; count of bases not matched to a gene: 7. Germline V CDR1 and CDR2: SEHNR, FQNEAQ (reference sequence). The CDR3 sequence is 13 residues long. CDR3 in DNA: TGTGCCAGCCTTAATTGGGGGGGAGATACGCAGTATTTT. This translates into CASLNWGGDTQYF.

The gene calls are TRBV2 and TRBJ1-2; TRBD1 might be the D (5 bases). CDR3 size: 12 residues. Trimming shortened V by 3 bases and J by 7 bases, and 9 bases separated the two germline ends. The germline gives CDR1 SNHLY, CDR2 FYNNEI. Here the CDR3 reads CASSDRVFGYTF. The CDR3 coding sequence is TGTGCCAGCAGTGACAGGGTTTTTGGCTACACCTTC.

The chain is built from TRBV10-2 and TRBJ1-6; D uncertain. Per germline, CDR1 WSHSY and CDR2 SAAADI. Trimming left V 4 bases short and J 8 bases short, with 9 bases between. The CDR3 runs to 13 residues. CDR3 in DNA: TGCGCCAGCAGTGCGCCTCCGGATTCACCCCTCCACTTT. Translating gives CASSAPPDSPLHF.

This clone was counted between two and nine times. CDR3 nucleotides: TGTGCCAGCAAACCCCTGGGAAAGGGAGATGGCTACACCTTC. Protein: CASKPLGKGDGYTF. The V gene is TRBV3-1 (or the pseudogene TRBV3-2), the J gene TRBJ1-2; no definite D call. With 7 bases removed from V and 6 bases from J, the gap between germline ends came to 18 bases. Germline V gene lookup returns CDR1 LGHDT and CDR2 YNNKEL (reference sequence). The CDR3 runs 14 residues.

The table lists this clone with a count of one. The sample holds other DNA sequences that translate to the same CDR3. V gene TRBV7-9 combines with J gene TRBJ2-5; 8 bases fit TRBD2. CDR3 length equals 14 residues. Trimming removed 5 bases from V and 3 bases from J; junction bases left unmatched: 5. CDR1 is SEHNR and CDR2 is FQNEAQ in the germline V gene (reference sequence). In nucleotides, the CDR3 is TGTGCCAGCAGCCAAGGACTAGCTGAAGAGACCCAGTACTTC. It is translated as CASSQGLAEETQYF.

The chain carries TRBV6-5 and TRBJ1-4, with 9 bases that match TRBD1. Germline V gene data show CDR1 as MNHEY and CDR2 as SVGAGI. Trimming at V came to 6 bases and at J to 14 bases, leaving 16 bases not matched to a gene. The CDR3 length is 15 residues. CDR3 sequence: CASRGRDRVSPLLFF. The CDR3 DNA reads as TGTGCCAGCAGGGGCCGGGACAGGGTATCCCCCCTGCTGTTTTTT.

In the case of this clone: The same CDR3 is also encoded by other DNA sequences in this sample. This chain connects TRBV12-3 or TRBV12-4 to TRBJ1-2; 9 bases map to TRBD1. Germline trimming cut 6 bases from V and 8 bases from J; bases unmatched to any gene: 4. The CDR3 contains 12 residues. The CDR3 DNA reads as TGTGCCAGCAGGGGACAGGGAGGCGGCTACACCTTC. Translated, it gives CASRGQGGGYTF.